This T cell receptor beta chain was captured in a study of post-analysis software for immune sequencing data. Study background: The study covered relapsing-remitting, secondary progressive and progressive-relapsing courses of multiple sclerosis. General study points: TRBV5-6, TRBV5-1 and TRBV20-1 belonged to a set of roughly five TRBV segments that were more frequent in patients than controls. Strong co-clustering by F measure linked samples that shared a preparation batch.

The TCR beta cDNA libraries carried unique molecular identifiers. Some 500,000 cDNA molecules were obtained from around 1 to 10 million T cells. TCRdb processed the PCR reads anew with MiXCR; each CDR3 protein has one entry. The sample has hundreds of thousands of distinct CDR3 sequences, around 40% seen once. V dropped 0 bases and J dropped 9; count of bases not matched to a gene: 16. The CDR3 length is 17 residues. Germline V lookup: CDR1 LGHNA, CDR2 YSLEER. Of note for this clonotype: Its target is unknown.

This chain joins TRBV4-3 and TRBJ1-1; 7 bases are shared with TRBD1. This receptor was obtained from a girl aged 5-17 years with multiple sclerosis. Material: blood. CDR3: CASSQEPNRGLIHKAFF. Here the CDR3 DNA reads TGCGCCAGCAGCCAAGAGCCCAACAGGGGCCTCATTCATAAAGCTTTCTTT.